This TCR beta chain was captured by sequencing in a study of blood T cell repertoires in COVID-19 (dated by TCRdb to between 2020 and 2021). Regarding the study in general: Samples covering the acute and convalescent phases of COVID-19 were provided by collaborators in the United States, Italy and Spain. Nearly every sample came with metadata listing a de-identified subject ID, COVID-19 status, age in years and sex. Where available, HLA class I and class II types were obtained from metadata supplied by the sample provider rather than from assay-based typing. Samples were obtained from the ongoing ImmuneRACE study (first 160 participants) and from 1,200 or so subjects provided by 6 global collaborators. The repertoires were released in a freely available public database intended as a resource for research on the immune response to SARS-CoV-2. The material from the prospective study consisted of cDNA or gDNA derived from T cells, B-cell-depleted T cells, or PBMCs. The dataset comprised deeply sampled blood TCRbeta repertoires from subjects exposed to, actively infected with, or recovered from COVID-19. What the work shows at the level of the full study, not this receptor alone: The amount of clinical and demographic metadata varied by source and participant and was provided uncurated.

The CDR3 measures 15 amino acids from cysteine to phenylalanine. The kept DNA is CDR3 alone, 45 bases in frame from the first base. CDR1 MNHEY and CDR2 SVGAGI were looked up in the germline V gene. V loses 5 bases of germline sequence and J loses 1 base, and the interval between the two ends is 9 bases. At one collaborating source in Seattle, patients were enrolled during active infection and were followed longitudinally through the course of disease. Collaborating institutions collected whole blood in K2EDTA tubes following their own protocols. For TCRbeta analysis, collaborators shipped samples as frozen whole blood, isolated PBMCs, or DNA extracted from either of those sample types. The immunoSEQ Assay, a bias-controlled multiplex PCR, was used to amplify TCRbeta CDR3 regions from genomic DNA. The authors' analysis ran thus. Within the assay, amplification of reference gene primers was used to estimate how many nucleated cells each sample contained. To quantify the absolute abundance of each unique TCRbeta CDR3 rearrangement, sequence reads were collapsed and filtered. For each sample, productive Simpson clonality was calculated as the square root of Simpson's diversity index across productive rearrangements. TCRdb carries this immuneACCESS record with in-frame sequences only. Its versions omit some clonotypes, under half of them owing to an unresolved V gene in the studies checked, with the rest unexplained. V and J calls and clone size are as listed in that table; D and trimming were resolved from the DNA. Present in this sample are about 500,000 clones, 75% to 90% of which were seen just once. The ten largest clones represent about 1% of the sample.

With regard to this clone: The antigen it recognizes is unknown. Base qualities are not provided; no much larger clone lies one nucleotide away.

Sequences were obtained from peripheral blood. The clonotype was recovered from a young man with COVID-19, enrolled during active disease. The chain uses TRBV6-5 and TRBJ1-6; perhaps TRBD1 is the D gene, with 6 bases matching. The CDR3 amino acid sequence is: CASSLQGSYNSPLHF. The DNA sequence is given as TGTGCCAGCAGTCTCCAGGGGTCCTATAATTCACCCCTCCACTTT.